This record covers a single T cell receptor beta chain. Its antigen is unidentified. The sample belongs to a study of identical twins. TCRdb processed the 5' RACE reads anew with MiXCR; each CDR3 protein has one entry. The sample contains a few hundred thousand distinct CDR3 sequences, around 15% of which appear only once. Trimming removed 7 bases from V and 7 bases from J, with 14 bases in between. Germline V gene lookup returns CDR1 MDHEN and CDR2 SYDVKM. The CDR3 extends over 14 amino acids. Study results and limitations: Insertions ran lower in abundant cord blood beta clonotypes, though not in memory repertoires. It was cross-sectional statistical analysis, not following the same donors, that the conclusions relied on. Potential partial confounding of zero-insertion analyses by invariant MAIT and iNKT cells was noted. Researchers reported excess low generation probability among twin-shared out-of-frame alpha sequences.

These same data were also listed under a study on yellow fever vaccine responses in identical twins.

The sequencing sample was made of CD4+ T cells sorted from blood. The TCR comes from a woman between 18 and 29 years old in good health. V and J are TRBV28 and TRBJ1-6; no reliable D call. CDR3 bases: TGTGCCAGCACCTCGGCGGGCGAGAATTCACCCCTCCACTTT. Its protein product is CASTSAGENSPLHF. Filled out from reference TRBV28 and TRBJ1-6, the complete variable domain reads DVKVTQSSRYLVKRTGEKVFLECVQDMDHENMFWYRQDPGLGLRLIYFSYDVKMKEKGDIPEGYSVSREKKERFSLILESASTNQTSMYLCASTSAGENSPLHFGNGTRLTVT.